This TCR beta chain was sequenced during a study of blood T cell repertoires in COVID-19. Turning to the study itself: Samples taken during acute and convalescent COVID-19 were collected in the United States, Italy and Spain. Sources were T cells, B-cell-depleted T cells, or PBMCs; the material itself was cDNA or gDNA.

Looked up from germline, CDR1 is SGHRS and CDR2 is YFSETQ. V lost 7 bases, J lost 6 bases, and 18 bases lay in between. CDR3 size: 14 residues. Profiling relied on immunoSEQ multiplex PCR, and the TCRdb table lists in-frame clones only, not all of them. The sample has tens of thousands of clones; approximately 80% are singletons. The receptor's source is a man between 65 and 85 years old with acute or convalescent COVID-19. The sequencing sample was made of peripheral blood. J is TRBJ2-3 and V is TRBV5-1; weak D call: TRBD2 (6 bases). The CDR3 here is CASSPGTSPDTQYF. The DNA for the CDR3 is TGCGCCAGCTCCCCCGGGACTTCCCCGGATACGCAGTATTTT. Drawing the rest from reference TRBV5-1 and TRBJ2-3, the complete variable domain is KAGVTQTPRYLIKTRGQQVTLSCSPISGHRSVSWYQQTPGQGLQFLFEYFSETQRNKGNFPGRFSGRQFSNSRSEMNVSTLELGDSALYLCASSPGTSPDTQYFGPGTRLTVL.